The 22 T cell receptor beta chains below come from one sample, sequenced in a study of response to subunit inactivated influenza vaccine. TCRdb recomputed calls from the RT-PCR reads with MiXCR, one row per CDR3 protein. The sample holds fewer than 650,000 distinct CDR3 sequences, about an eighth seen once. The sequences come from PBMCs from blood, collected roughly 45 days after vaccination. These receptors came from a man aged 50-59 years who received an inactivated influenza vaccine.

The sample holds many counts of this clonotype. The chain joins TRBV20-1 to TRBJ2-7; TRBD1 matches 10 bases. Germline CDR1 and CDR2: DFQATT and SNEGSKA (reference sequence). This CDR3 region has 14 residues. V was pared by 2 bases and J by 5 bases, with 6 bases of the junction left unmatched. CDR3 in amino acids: CSARPGTGDNEQYF. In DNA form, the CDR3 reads TGCAGTGCTAGACCCGGGACAGGGGATAACGAGCAGTACTTC.

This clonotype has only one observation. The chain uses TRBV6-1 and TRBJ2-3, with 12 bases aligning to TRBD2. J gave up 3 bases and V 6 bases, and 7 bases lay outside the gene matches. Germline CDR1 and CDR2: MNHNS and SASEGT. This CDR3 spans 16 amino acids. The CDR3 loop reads CASRPPTSGGTDTQYF. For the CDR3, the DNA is TGTGCCAGCAGACCTCCAACTAGCGGGGGGACAGATACGCAGTATTTT.

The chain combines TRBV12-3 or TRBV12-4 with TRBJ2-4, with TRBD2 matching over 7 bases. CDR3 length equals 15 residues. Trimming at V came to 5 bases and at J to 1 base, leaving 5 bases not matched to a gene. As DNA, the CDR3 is TGTGCCAGCAGTGACGCGGGGGAGGCCAAAAACATTCAGTACTTC. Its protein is CASSDAGEAKNIQYF.

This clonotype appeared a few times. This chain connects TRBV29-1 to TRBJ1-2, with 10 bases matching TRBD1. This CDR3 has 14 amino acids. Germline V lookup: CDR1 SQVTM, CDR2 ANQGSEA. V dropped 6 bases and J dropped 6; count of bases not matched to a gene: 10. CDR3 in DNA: TGCAGCGTCGACCGCCGGGACAGGGGACATGGCTACACCTTC. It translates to CSVDRRDRGHGYTF.

CDR3 nucleotide sequence: TGTGCCAGCAGTTTATTGACTAGCGGTTCCTACAATGAGCAGTTCTTC. Translated: CASSLLTSGSYNEQFF. The V gene is TRBV28, the J gene TRBJ2-1; 9 positions agree with TRBD2. Trimming removed 1 base from V and 1 base from J; junction bases left unmatched: 2. The CDR3 is 16 residues long. The germline V gene encodes CDR1 MDHEN and CDR2 SYDVKM.

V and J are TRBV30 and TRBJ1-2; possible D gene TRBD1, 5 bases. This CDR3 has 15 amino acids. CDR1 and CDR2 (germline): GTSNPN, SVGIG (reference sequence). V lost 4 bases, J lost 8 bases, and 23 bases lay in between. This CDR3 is CAWTEGTGRRGGYTF. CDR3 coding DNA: TGTGCCTGGACCGAGGGGACGGGCAGGAGAGGAGGCTACACCTTC.

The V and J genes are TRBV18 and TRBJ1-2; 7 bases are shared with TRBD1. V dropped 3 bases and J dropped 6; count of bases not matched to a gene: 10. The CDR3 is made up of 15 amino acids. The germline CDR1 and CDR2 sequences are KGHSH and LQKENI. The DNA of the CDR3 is TGTGCCAGCTCACCGCCAGGGGGGGGGCCGCATGGCTACACCTTC. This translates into CASSPPGGGPHGYTF. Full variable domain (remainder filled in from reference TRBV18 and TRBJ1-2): NAGVMQNPRHLVRRRGQEARLRCSPMKGHSHVYWYRQLPEEGLKFMVYLQKENIIDESGMPKERFSAEFPKEGPSILRIQQVVRGDSAAYFCASSPPGGGPHGYTFGSGTRLTVV.

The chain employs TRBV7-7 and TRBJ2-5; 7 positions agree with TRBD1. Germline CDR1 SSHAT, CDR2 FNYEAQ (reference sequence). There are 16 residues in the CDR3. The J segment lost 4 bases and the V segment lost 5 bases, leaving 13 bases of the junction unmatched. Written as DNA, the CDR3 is TGTGCCAGCAGCCCCAACCCAACAGGGGCAGGAGAGACCCAGTACTTC. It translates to CASSPNPTGAGETQYF.

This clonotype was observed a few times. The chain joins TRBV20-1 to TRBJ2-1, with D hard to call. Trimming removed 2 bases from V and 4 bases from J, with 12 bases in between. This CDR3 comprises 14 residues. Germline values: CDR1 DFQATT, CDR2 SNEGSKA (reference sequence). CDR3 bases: TGCAGTGCTAGACTGCTGGAACAATACAATGAGCAGTTCTTC. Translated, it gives CSARLLEQYNEQFF.

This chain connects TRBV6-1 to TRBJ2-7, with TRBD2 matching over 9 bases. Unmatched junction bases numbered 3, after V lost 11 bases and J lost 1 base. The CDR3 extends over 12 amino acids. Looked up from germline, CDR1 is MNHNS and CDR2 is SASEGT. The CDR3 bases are TGTGCCGGCGCGGGAGGGTCCTACGAGCAGTACTTC. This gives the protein CAGAGGSYEQYF.

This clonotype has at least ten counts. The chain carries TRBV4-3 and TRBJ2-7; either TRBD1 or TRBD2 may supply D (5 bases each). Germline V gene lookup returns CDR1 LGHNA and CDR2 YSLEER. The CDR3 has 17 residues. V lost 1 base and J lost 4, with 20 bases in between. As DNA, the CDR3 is TGCGCCAGCAGCCAAGCCTTCAGAACCGGGACCCCGTACGAGCAGTACTTC. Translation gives CASSQAFRTGTPYEQYF.

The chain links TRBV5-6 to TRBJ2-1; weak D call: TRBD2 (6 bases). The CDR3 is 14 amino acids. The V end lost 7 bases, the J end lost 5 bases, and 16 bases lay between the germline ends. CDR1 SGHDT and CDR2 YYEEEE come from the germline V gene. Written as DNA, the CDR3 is TGTGCCAGCTGCGGGACTGGCGTTAACAATGAGCAGTTCTTC. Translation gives CASCGTGVNNEQFF. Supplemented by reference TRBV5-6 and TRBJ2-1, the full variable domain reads DAGVTQSPTHLIKTRGQQVTLRCSPKSGHDTVSWYQQALGQGPQFIFQYYEEEERQRGNFPDRFSGHQFPNYSSELNVNALLLGDSALYLCASCGTGVNNEQFFGPGTRLTVL.

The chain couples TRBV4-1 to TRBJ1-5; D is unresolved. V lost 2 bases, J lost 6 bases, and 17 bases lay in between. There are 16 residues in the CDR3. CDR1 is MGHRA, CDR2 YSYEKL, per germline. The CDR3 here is CASSQSFGISGQPQHF. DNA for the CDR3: TGCGCCAGCAGCCAATCGTTTGGAATTTCTGGTCAGCCCCAGCATTTT.

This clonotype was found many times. This CDR3 reads CAISDGGPGYTF. The CDR3 bases are TGTGCCATCAGTGATGGGGGGCCTGGCTACACCTTC. The J gene is TRBJ1-2, the V gene TRBV10-3; possible D gene TRBD1, 6 bases. V was cut by 3 bases and J by 7 bases, with 9 bases left in between. The CDR3 length is 12 residues. Germline-derived CDR1 and CDR2 are ENHRY and SYGVKD.

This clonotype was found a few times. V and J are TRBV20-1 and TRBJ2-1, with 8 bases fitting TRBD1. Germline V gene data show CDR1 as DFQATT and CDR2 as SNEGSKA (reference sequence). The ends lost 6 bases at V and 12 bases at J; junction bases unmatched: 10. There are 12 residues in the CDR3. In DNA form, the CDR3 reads TGCAGTGCCATAGATCTCGGACAGGGGCAGTTCTTC. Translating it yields CSAIDLGQGQFF.

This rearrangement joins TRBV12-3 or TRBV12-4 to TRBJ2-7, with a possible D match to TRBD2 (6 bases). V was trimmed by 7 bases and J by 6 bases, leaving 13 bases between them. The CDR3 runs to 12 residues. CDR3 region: CASKGGLGEQYF. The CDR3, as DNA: TGTGCCAGCAAGGGAGGACTTGGCGAGCAGTACTTC.

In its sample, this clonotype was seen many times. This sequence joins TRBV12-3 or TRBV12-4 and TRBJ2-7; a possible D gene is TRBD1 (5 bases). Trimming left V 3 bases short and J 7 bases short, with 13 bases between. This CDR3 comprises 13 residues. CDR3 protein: CASSFPGLGEQYF. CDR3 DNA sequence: TGTGCCAGCAGTTTCCCAGGGCTGGGGGAGCAGTACTTC.

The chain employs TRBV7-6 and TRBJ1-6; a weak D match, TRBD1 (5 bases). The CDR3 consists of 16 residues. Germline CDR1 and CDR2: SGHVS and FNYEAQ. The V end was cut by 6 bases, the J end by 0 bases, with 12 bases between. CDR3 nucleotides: TGTGCCAGCAGGGACACGCTAAGCTCCTATAATTCACCCCTCCACTTT. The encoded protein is CASRDTLSSYNSPLHF.

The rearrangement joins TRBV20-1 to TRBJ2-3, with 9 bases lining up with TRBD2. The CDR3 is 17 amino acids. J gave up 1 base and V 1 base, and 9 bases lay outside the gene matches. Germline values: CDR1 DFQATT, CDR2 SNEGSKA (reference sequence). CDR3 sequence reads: CSARGTAAGGGTDTQYF. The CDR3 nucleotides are TGCAGTGCTAGAGGAACTGCAGCGGGGGGAGGCACAGATACGCAGTATTTT.

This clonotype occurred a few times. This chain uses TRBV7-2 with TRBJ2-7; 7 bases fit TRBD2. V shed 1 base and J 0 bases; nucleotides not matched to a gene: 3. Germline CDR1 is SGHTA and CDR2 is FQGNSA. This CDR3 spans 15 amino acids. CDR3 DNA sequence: TGTGCCAGCAGCTTAGGCTGGGGGGGCTCCTACGAGCAGTACTTC. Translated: CASSLGWGGSYEQYF.

In DNA form, the CDR3 reads TGCAGTGCTAAACAGGCCGGCCTATCTGGAAACACCATATATTTT. Protein: CSAKQAGLSGNTIYF. The V gene is TRBV20-1, the J gene TRBJ1-3, with a weak D call TRBD1 (5 bases). CDR1 is DFQATT, CDR2 SNEGSKA, per germline (reference sequence). V was trimmed by 4 bases and J by 1 base, leaving 14 bases between them. This CDR3 has 15 amino acids.

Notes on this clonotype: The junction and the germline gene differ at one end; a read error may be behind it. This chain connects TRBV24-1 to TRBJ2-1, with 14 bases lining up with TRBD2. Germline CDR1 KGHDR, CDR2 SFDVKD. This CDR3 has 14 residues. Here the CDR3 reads CATSDAGTSGSMIF. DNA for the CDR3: TGTGCCACCAGTGATGCCGGGACTAGCGGGAGTATGATCTTC.